This T cell receptor beta chain was observed in a study of CD8+CD57+ T cells in acquired aplastic anemia. Overall study: DNA per sorted CD4+ or CD8+ sample ranged about 0.2 to 30 ug, averaging around 3.1 ug. General study points: Patients and controls turned out to have 25 to 30 CD8+ CDR3 sequences in common.

The sequenced patients had an expansion of CD8+CD57+ cells seen by flow cytometry. Patients, without exception, had severe acquired aplastic anemia. Patients were treatment-naive when blood was sampled. Genomic DNA served as template for TCR beta VDJ and CDR3 profiling. TCRdb redid the calling of the reads with MiXCR, one entry per CDR3 protein. The profile covers 260,000 or so distinct CDR3 sequences, with 82% appearing a single time and 42% taken by the ten largest. This clonotype turned up a few times. Its antigen is not identified. This receptor was obtained from a human donor with aplastic anemia. Sample: sorted CD4+, CD8+, or CD8+CD57+ T cells (not recorded which) from PBMCs.

The CDR3 protein is CASSQGGGNGQDQHF. The CDR3 nucleotides read TGTGCCAGCAGCCAGGGGGGCGGAAACGGTCAGGACCAGCATTTT. The chain combines TRBV7-9 with TRBJ1-5, with 7 bases identical to TRBD1. CDR1 is SEHNR, CDR2 FQNEAQ, per germline (reference sequence). V gave up 5 bases and J gave up 12 bases; unmatched junction bases: 16. This CDR3 contains 15 residues.